Given below is one TCR beta chain in context. The antigen is unknown. These data originate in a study of cytomegalovirus exposure and HLA in healthy donors. Study results and caveats: Most TCR beta V segments were productive about 87% or about 30% of the time in an earlier analysis. Overall, 164 TCR beta chains were annotated as cytomegalovirus-associated. HLA restriction was apparent for most CMV-associated TCR beta chains in a later analysis.

Trimming removed 5 bases at V and 5 bases at J, with 18 bases between. This CDR3 spans 16 amino acids. CDR1 is SEHNR and CDR2 is FQNEAQ in the germline V gene (reference sequence). Both 60 Vbeta primers and 13 Jbeta primers went into the PCR. Data came from immunoSEQ multiplex PCR; TCRdb stores just in-frame clones and leaves some out. The data contain 150,000 to 200,000 clones, roughly four fifths of them singletons. The source material was PBMCs. This clonotype was sampled from a woman between 25 and 40 years old in good health and CMV-seropositive. J is TRBJ1-4 and V is TRBV7-9; tentative D call: TRBD1 (6 bases). CDR3 protein: CASSLVSGTQNEKLFF. The CDR3 DNA sequence: TGTGCCAGCAGCCTTGTCTCCGGGACACAGAATGAAAAACTGTTTTTT.